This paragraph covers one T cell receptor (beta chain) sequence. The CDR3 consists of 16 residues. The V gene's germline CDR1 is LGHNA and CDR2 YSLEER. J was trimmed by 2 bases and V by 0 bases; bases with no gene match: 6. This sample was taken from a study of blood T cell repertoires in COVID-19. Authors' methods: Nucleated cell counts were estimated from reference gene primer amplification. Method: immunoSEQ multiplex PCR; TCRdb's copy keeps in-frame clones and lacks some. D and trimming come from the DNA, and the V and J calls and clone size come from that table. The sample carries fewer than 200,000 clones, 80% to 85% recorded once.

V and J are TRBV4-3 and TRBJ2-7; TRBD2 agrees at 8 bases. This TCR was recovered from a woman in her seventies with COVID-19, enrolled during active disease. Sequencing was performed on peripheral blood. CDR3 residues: CASSQEGLANPYEQYF. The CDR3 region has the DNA TGCGCCAGCAGCCAAGAAGGACTAGCCAACCCCTACGAGCAGTACTTC.